This T cell receptor (beta chain) was retrieved from a study of beta chain features in type 1 diabetes. Broader study findings: Shorter TCRB CDR3s, moderately but significantly so, marked every one of the four CD4+ subsets in Type 1 diabetes patients. An over-representation of cells with high TCR expression could result from cDNA sequencing.

The CDR3 length is 15 residues. The V end lost 7 bases, the J end lost 3 bases, and 19 bases lay between the germline ends. Per germline, CDR1 MNHEY and CDR2 SVGAGI. Remarks on this clone: As yet, its antigen is unknown.

Since all of the isolated RNA was reverse transcribed, expressed TCRB transcripts were what got sequenced. Here immunoSEQ multiplex PCR was the method, and the copy in TCRdb shows in-frame clones only, minus some. Among 240,000 or so clones, around 21% were seen once, and the ten largest hold about 0.027%. CD4+ cells of the naive, central memory, regulatory and stem cell-like memory types were sorted via CD45RO/CCR7/CD25/CD127/CD95/CD27. Sorted populations were all over 95% pure. The receptor comes from a woman between 40 and 50 years old with type 1 diabetes. Sequenced sample: naive CD4+ T cells from blood. This chain connects TRBV6-5 to TRBJ2-7; D is perhaps TRBD2 (6 bases). The CDR3 sequence: CASTPSGRAYYEQYF. Written as DNA, the CDR3 is TGTGCCAGCACCCCGTCCGGGAGAGCCTACTACGAGCAGTACTTC.